These T cell receptor beta chains were read from a single sample in a study of breast tumors, draining lymph nodes, adjacent tissues. TCRdb fed the multiplex PCR reads into MiXCR, producing one record per CDR3 protein. The table includes around 190,000 distinct CDR3 sequences, roughly 30% detected once. Sequencing input: axillary lymph node tissue. All receptors come from a female donor with breast cancer. Some clones in this sample may be carry-over from other donors' samples. Each CDR3 is given with its conserved first and last residue. The D gene is left open where the match is weak. Only part of the rows carry a size: once, few, many, or a class if the clone is expanded.

.,TRBV6-2/TRBV6-3,TRBJ1-5,.,TGTGCCAGCAGTCACTCGGACAGAGAGGCCTATAGCAATCAGCCCCAGCATTTT,CASSHSDREAYSNQPQHF
.,TRBV5-1,TRBJ2-6,.,TGCGCCAGCAGCCTGCAGGGTACTGGGGCCAACGTCCTGACTTTC,CASSLQGTGANVLTF
.,TRBV15,TRBJ2-1,.,TGTGCCACCAGCAGAGATCGAGAGGGATGGGGCAATGAGCAGTTCTTC,CATSRDREGWGNEQFF
once,TRBV15,TRBJ1-6,.,TGTGCCACCAGCAGCCATTCGGGGGGAGAGAGTTCACCCCTCCACTTT,CATSSHSGGESSPLHF
many,TRBV7-7,TRBJ2-5,TRBD1,TGTGCTAGCAGCCCCGACAGGGGGCGAGGAGAGACCCAGTACTTC,CASSPDRGRGETQYF
.,TRBV20-1,TRBJ2-5,TRBD2,TGCAGTGCTAGAGATGAGGGGGCGGGGGGGCATCAGACCCAGTACTTC,CSARDEGAGGHQTQYF
many,TRBV13,TRBJ2-3,TRBD2,TGTGCCAGCAGCTTACAGGGAGGGGCAGATACGCAGTATTTT,CASSLQGGADTQYF
.,TRBV5-1,TRBJ1-4,TRBD1,TGCGCCAGCAGCCTATGGACAGGGGGCGAAAAACTGTTTTTT,CASSLWTGGEKLFF
few,TRBV27,TRBJ1-5,TRBD1,TGTGCCAGCAAGGACAGGGGAAGCAATCAGCCCCAGCATTTT,CASKDRGSNQPQHF
.,TRBV6-6,TRBJ2-1,TRBD1,TGTGCCAGCAGTTACTCGAAGACAGGGGGGGATTACAATGAGCAGTTCTTC,CASSYSKTGGDYNEQFF
many,TRBV20-1,TRBJ2-3,TRBD2,TGCAGTGCTTACAACGCTGGGACTAGAAGCCAATCCACAGATACGCAGTATTTT,CSAYNAGTRSQSTDTQYF
many,TRBV7-8,TRBJ2-5,.,TGTGCCAGCACCGGGACAATTCGCGTGGAGACCCAGTACTTC,CASTGTIRVETQYF
.,TRBV7-8,TRBJ2-3,TRBD2,TGTGCCAGCAGCTTAGTTGGTAGCGGGAGGGCCGATGAGCAGTATTTT,CASSLVGSGRADEQYF
.,TRBV6-7,TRBJ1-2,.,TGTGCCAGCAGGGCGGAGGGGGGGACGAGCTGGGGCTACACCTTC,CASRAEGGTSWGYTF
many,TRBV20-1,TRBJ1-6,.,TGCAGTGCTAGAGTTGGGGGGGTGTTCGGTTCACCCCTCCACTTT,CSARVGGVFGSPLHF
.,TRBV6-6,TRBJ2-7,TRBD2,TGTGCCAGCAGTCACCCGATGGGACTAGCGACAGGCTCCTACGAGCAGTACTTC,CASSHPMGLATGSYEQYF
many,TRBV7-3,TRBJ2-7,.,TGTGCCAGCAGCTCGGGACCGAGCTCCTACGAGCAGTACTTC,CASSSGPSSYEQYF
once,TRBV2,TRBJ2-1,TRBD1,TGTGCCAGCAGCGAATCACGGACAGGGGGATACGAGCAGTTCTTC,CASSESRTGGYEQFF
.,TRBV19,TRBJ2-7,TRBD1,TGTGCCAGTAGTATCATGGGTGGACAGGGTCTAAACGAGCGGTACTTC,CASSIMGGQGLNERYF
many,TRBV20-1,TRBJ2-5,.,TGCAGTGCTAGAGACCCCTCCCGGGGGAGGCAAGAGACCCAGTACTTC,CSARDPSRGRQETQYF
few,TRBV18,TRBJ2-3,TRBD1,TGTGCCAGCTCACCACCGGACAGGGCGAGCACAGATACGCAGTATTTT,CASSPPDRASTDTQYF
many,TRBV6-5,TRBJ2-7,TRBD2,TGTGCCAGCAGTCTCCTTCCAGGACTAGCGTTGGACGAGCAGTACTTC,CASSLLPGLALDEQYF
many,TRBV5-6,TRBJ2-2,.,TGTGCCAGCAGCTCTGCGGGGAGGCGGGACACCGGGGAGCTGTTTTTT,CASSSAGRRDTGELFF
many,TRBV9,TRBJ2-3,.,TGTGCCAGCAGCGTAGAAGGTGCGGATACGCAGTATTTT,CASSVEGADTQYF
many,TRBV30,TRBJ1-3,.,TGTGCCTGGAGTGTACGGGGGCTGGGGAACACCATATATTTT,CAWSVRGLGNTIYF
.,TRBV6-2/TRBV6-3,TRBJ2-7,TRBD2,TGTGCCAGCAGTCTTGGACTAGCGGGTCCCTACGAGCAGTACTTC,CASSLGLAGPYEQYF
many,TRBV12-3/TRBV12-4,TRBJ2-2,.,TGTGCCAGCAGCATCCTGGGACGGGAGAACACCGGGGAGCTGTTTTTT,CASSILGRENTGELFF
many,TRBV10-3,TRBJ2-5,.,TGTGCCATCAGTGAGTTTGAGACCCAGTACTTC,CAISEFETQYF
.,TRBV12-3/TRBV12-4,TRBJ2-1,.,TGTGCCAGCAGTTTAGGAGGGGCCGGGGATGAGCAGTTCTTC,CASSLGGAGDEQFF
many,TRBV9,TRBJ2-5,TRBD1,TGTGCCAGCAGCGTAGGAGGACAGGGGGCCATTGAGACCCAGTACTTC,CASSVGGQGAIETQYF
many,TRBV29-1,TRBJ2-1,TRBD2,TGCAGCGTTGAGGGAGCGGGAGGGCTTAATGAGCAGTTCTTC,CSVEGAGGLNEQFF
.,TRBV20-1,TRBJ1-1,.,TGCAGTGCTACCCGCGGGACAACCGCCGGGAACACTGAAGCTTTCTTT,CSATRGTTAGNTEAFF
many,TRBV30,TRBJ2-3,.,TGTGCCTGGAGTTGGGGTACGACAGATACGCAGTATTTT,CAWSWGTTDTQYF
.,TRBV9,TRBJ2-3,.,TGTGCCTGCAGCGTAAGGGGGGCCGGGACAGATACGCAGTATTTT,CACSVRGAGTDTQYF
.,TRBV15,TRBJ2-2,.,TGTGCCACCAGCAGAGGAATGCCGACCGGGACAGGGGAGCTGTTTTTT,CATSRGMPTGTGELFF
many,TRBV20-1,TRBJ2-7,TRBD2,TGCAGTGCTAGCATGCCTAGCGGGGTGGGGGAGCAGTACTTC,CSASMPSGVGEQYF
medium-sized,TRBV11-3,TRBJ2-5,.,TGTGCCAGCAGCCAGGGAGAGACCCAGTACTTC,CASSQGETQYF
many,TRBV10-3,TRBJ2-5,.,TGTGCCATCAGCCCCGGACCTAAAGAGACCCAGTACTTC,CAISPGPKETQYF
few,TRBV7-8,TRBJ2-7,.,TGTGCCAGCGCCCGCAGGGGCATAGACGAGCAGTACTTC,CASARRGIDEQYF
few,TRBV2,TRBJ1-1,TRBD1,TGTGCCAGCAGGATGCCGGGACAGGAGTTGGAAGCTTTCTTT,CASRMPGQELEAFF
few,TRBV28,TRBJ2-2,.,TGTGCCAGCACCCCCGGGGCCTCAGCCTTGACCGGGGAGCTGTTTTTT,CASTPGASALTGELFF
many,TRBV20-1,TRBJ2-1,.,TGCAGTGCTAGAGACCGCGGGGTGAATGAGCAGTTCTTC,CSARDRGVNEQFF
many,TRBV7-3,TRBJ1-2,.,TGTGCCAGCAGCCCAACCCCGACAAGAGATGGCTACACCTTC,CASSPTPTRDGYTF
.,TRBV5-1,TRBJ2-7,.,TGCGCCAGCAGCTTGAACAGGGAAGGCTCCGAGCAGTACTTC,CASSLNREGSEQYF
.,TRBV28,TRBJ2-1,TRBD1,TGTGCCAGCAGCCCCCCTTTGAGGGGGCGTAGGGGTGAGCAGTTCTTC,CASSPPLRGRRGEQFF
many,TRBV2,TRBJ1-6,.,TGTGCCAGCAGTGAACGAGCCGGGAGGGCCCTCCACTTT,CASSERAGRALHF
many,TRBV3-1,TRBJ2-7,.,TGTGCCAGCGGCCCTTGGCGGGCAACCTACGAGCAGTACTTC,CASGPWRATYEQYF